This T cell receptor (beta chain) derives from a study of T cells after yellow fever vaccination. This clonotype was found a few times. TCRdb redid the calling of the 5' RACE reads with MiXCR, one entry per CDR3 protein. In the table there are about 350,000 distinct CDR3 sequences, over 3.5% of which are singletons. Germline V gives CDR1 SGHVS, CDR2 FNYEAQ. With V trimmed by 0 bases and J by 9 bases, 5 bases remained unmatched. The CDR3 loop spans 15 amino acids. V is TRBV7-6 and J is TRBJ2-1, with 10 bases identical to TRBD1. The source of this sequence is a man younger than 35 who received the YFV17D yellow fever vaccine. The source was PBMCs, collected 5 days after the yellow fever booster vaccination. The CDR3 bases are TGTGCCAGCAGCTTAGCTGGACAGGGGGTTGGTGAGCAGTTCTTC. This translates into CASSLAGQGVGEQFF.